This TCR beta chain was recovered during a study of blood T cell repertoires in COVID-19. About the study: PBMCs, B-cell-depleted T cells, or T cells were the source of the cDNA or gDNA that made up the material.

The study assigned cohorts using participant-reported clinical history. Participants in the exposed group had met a COVID-19 case in the 2 weeks before joining the study. Repertoires were generated with immunoSEQ multiplex PCR, while TCRdb's copy carries only in-frame clones and drops some. The repertoire includes fewer than 350,000 clones, more than 70% of them detected once, and over 0.9% sits in the top ten. In germline, CDR1 is LGHNA, CDR2 YNFKEQ. The CDR3 spans 15 residues. V was clipped by 3 bases and J by 5 bases, with 14 bases between them. Sequencing was carried out using PBMCs or T cells enriched from blood (not recorded which). This clonotype originated in a woman younger than 45 who had been exposed to COVID-19. The chain recombines TRBV4-2 with TRBJ2-4; D perhaps matches TRBD2 (6 bases). CDR3 region: CASSHGGGGENIQYF. CDR3 DNA: TGTGCCAGCAGCCATGGGGGAGGTGGGGAAAACATTCAGTACTTC.